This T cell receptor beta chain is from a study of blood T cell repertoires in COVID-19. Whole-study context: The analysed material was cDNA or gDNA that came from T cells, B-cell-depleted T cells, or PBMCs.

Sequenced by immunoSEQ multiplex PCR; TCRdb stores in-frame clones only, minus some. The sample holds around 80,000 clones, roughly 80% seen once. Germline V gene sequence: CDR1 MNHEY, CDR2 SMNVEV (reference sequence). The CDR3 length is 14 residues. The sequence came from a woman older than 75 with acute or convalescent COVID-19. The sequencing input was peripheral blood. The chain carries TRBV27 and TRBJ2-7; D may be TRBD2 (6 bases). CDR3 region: CGAATNGGSYEQYF. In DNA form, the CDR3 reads TGTGGCGCAGCAACGAATGGGGGGTCCTACGAGCAGTACTTC.